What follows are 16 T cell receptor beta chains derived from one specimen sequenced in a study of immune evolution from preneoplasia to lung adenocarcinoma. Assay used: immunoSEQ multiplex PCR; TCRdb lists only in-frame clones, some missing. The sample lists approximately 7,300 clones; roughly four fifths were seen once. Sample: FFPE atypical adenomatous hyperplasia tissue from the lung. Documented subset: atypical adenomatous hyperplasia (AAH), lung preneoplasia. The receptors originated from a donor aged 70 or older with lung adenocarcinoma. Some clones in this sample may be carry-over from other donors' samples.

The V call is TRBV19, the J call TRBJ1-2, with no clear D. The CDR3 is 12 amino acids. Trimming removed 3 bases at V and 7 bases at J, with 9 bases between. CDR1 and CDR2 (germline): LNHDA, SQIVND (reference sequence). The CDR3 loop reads CASSIPGFGYTF. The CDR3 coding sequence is TGTGCCAGTAGTATCCCGGGGTTTGGCTACACCTTC.

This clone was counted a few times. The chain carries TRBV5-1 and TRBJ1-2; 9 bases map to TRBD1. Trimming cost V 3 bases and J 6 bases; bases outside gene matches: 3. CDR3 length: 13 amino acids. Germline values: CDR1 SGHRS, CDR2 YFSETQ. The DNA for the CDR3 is TGCGCCAGCAGCTGGGGACAGGGTGATGGCTACACCTTC. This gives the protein CASSWGQGDGYTF.

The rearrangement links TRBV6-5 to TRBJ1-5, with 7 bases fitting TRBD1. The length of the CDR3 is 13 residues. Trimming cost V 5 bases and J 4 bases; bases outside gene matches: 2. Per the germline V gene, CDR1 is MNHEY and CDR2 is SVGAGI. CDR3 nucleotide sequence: TGTGCCAGCAGTCCACAGGGGAATCAGCCCCAGCATTTT. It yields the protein CASSPQGNQPQHF.

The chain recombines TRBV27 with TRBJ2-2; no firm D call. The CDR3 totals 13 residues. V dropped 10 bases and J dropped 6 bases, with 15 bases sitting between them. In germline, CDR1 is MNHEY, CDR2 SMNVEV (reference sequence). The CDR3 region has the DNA TGTGCCACCACAGACCGAATCGCCGGGGAGCTGTTTTTT. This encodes CATTDRIAGELFF.

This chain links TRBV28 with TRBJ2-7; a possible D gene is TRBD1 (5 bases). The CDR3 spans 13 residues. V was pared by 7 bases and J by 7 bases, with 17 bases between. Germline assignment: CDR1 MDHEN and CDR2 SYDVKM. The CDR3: CASTGQGEEEQYF. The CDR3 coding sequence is TGTGCCAGCACGGGCCAAGGGGAAGAGGAGCAGTACTTC.

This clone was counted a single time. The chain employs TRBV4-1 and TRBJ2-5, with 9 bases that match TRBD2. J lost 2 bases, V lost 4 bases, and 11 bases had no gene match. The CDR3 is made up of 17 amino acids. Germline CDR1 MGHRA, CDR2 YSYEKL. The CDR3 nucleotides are TGCGCCAGCAGCCCCGAACCCCTAGCGGGGCTTCAAGAGACCCAGTACTTC. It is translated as CASSPEPLAGLQETQYF.

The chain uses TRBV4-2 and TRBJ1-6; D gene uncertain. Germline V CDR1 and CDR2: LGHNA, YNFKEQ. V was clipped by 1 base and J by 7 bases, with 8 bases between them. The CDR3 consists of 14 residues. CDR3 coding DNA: TGTGCCAGCAGCCAAGGCGGCGAGAATTCACCCCTCCACTTT. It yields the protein CASSQGGENSPLHF.

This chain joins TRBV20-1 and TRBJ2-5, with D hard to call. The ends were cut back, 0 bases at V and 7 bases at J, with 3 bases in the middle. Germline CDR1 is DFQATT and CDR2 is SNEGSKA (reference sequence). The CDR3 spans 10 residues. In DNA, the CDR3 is TGCAGTGCTAGAGATTCGACCCAGTACTTC. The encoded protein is CSARDSTQYF.

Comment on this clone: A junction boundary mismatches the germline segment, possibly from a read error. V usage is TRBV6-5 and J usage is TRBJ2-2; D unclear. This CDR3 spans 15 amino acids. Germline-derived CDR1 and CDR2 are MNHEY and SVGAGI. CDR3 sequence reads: CTSSYSVGNTGELFF. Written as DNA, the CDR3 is TGTACCAGCAGTTATTCGGTAGGGAACACCGGGGAGCTGTTTTTT.

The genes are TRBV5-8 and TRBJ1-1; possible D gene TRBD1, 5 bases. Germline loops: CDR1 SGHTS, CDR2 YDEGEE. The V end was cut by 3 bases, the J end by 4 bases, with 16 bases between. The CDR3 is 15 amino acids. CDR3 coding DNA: TGTGCCAGCAGCTCCCGACGGGGGAGAGCCACTGAAGCTTTCTTT. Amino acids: CASSSRRGRATEAFF.

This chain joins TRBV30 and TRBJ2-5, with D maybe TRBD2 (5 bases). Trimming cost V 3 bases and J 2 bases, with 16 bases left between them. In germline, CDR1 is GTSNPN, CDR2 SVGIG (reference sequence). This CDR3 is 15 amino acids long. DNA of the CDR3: TGTGCCTGGAGCTCCCCCCTGACGGGGCAAGAGACCCAGTACTTC. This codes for CAWSSPLTGQETQYF.

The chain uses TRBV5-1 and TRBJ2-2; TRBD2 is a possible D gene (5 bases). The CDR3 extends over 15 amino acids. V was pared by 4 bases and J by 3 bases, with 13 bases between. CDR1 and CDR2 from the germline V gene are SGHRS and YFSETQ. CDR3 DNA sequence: TGCGCCAGCAGCGGAGGAGAAACCCACACCGGGGAGCTGTTTTTT. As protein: CASSGGETHTGELFF.

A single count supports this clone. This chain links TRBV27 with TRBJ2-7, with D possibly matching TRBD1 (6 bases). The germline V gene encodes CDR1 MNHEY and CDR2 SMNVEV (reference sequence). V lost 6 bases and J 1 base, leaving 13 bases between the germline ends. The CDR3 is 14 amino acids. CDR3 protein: CASSLRDTSYEQYF. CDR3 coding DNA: TGTGCCAGCAGCTTACGGGACACGTCCTACGAGCAGTACTTC.

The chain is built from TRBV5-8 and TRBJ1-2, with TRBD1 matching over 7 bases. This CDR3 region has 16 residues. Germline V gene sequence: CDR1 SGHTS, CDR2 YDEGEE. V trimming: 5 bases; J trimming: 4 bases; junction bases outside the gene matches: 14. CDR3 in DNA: TGTGCCAGCAGTCCTTGGATTACAGGGGATGTCTATGGCTACACCTTC. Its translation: CASSPWITGDVYGYTF.

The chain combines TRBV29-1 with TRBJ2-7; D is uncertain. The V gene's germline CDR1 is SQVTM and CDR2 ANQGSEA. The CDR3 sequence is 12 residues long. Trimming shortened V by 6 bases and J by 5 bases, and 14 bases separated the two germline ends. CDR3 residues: CSVFQPPHEQYF. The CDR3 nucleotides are TGCAGCGTGTTCCAACCCCCCCACGAGCAGTACTTC.

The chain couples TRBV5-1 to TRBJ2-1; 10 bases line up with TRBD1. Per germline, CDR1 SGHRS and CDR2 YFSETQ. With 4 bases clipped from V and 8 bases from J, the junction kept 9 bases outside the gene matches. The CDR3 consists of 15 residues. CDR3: CASSTAGQGFDEQFF. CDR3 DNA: TGCGCCAGCAGCACCGCGGGACAGGGGTTCGATGAGCAGTTCTTC.